This T cell receptor (beta chain) originates from a study of CD8+CD57+ T cells in acquired aplastic anemia. For the study at large: When averaged, DNA from sorted CD4+ and CD8+ cells came to approximately 3 ug. Study-wide results and limits: The study identified roughly 29 CD8+ CDR3 sequences shared by patients and controls.

Germline CDR1 SGHTA, CDR2 FQGTGA. V gave up 5 bases and J gave up 1 base, with 8 bases separating them. This CDR3 contains 14 residues. TCR beta VDJ and CDR3 profiles were obtained from a genomic DNA template. TCRdb called the reads again in MiXCR, with one record for every CDR3 protein. The sample holds under 500,000 distinct CDR3 sequences; more than 25% are singletons and the top ten take 0.82%. All sequencing subjects had displayed CD8+CD57+ cell expansion on flow cytometry. Patients were treatment-naive when blood was sampled. As regards this clonotype: Antigen unknown.

The chain has TRBV7-3 and TRBJ1-4, with D tentatively TRBD1 (6 bases). What was sequenced was sorted CD4+, CD8+, or CD8+CD57+ T cells (not recorded which) from PBMCs. The receptor was derived from a human donor with aplastic anemia. The CDR3: CASSPDRTNEKLFF. The CDR3 nucleotides read TGTGCCAGCAGCCCGGACAGAACTAATGAAAAACTGTTTTTT.